The source of this T cell receptor beta chain is a study of blood T cell repertoires in COVID-19. Across the study: The cDNA or gDNA used as material had been derived from T cells, B-cell-depleted T cells, or PBMCs.

In the authors' methods: Researchers report that nucleated cell counts were estimated from reference gene primer amplification. Clones were read by immunoSEQ multiplex PCR, and TCRdb kept only the in-frame ones, dropping some. That table furnishes V, J and clone size, whereas the DNA furnished D and trimming. The table has 120,000 to 150,000 clones, more than 75% seen once; the top ten hold roughly 13%. The material sequenced was peripheral blood. This receptor was taken from an elderly man with acute or convalescent COVID-19.

CDR3 amino acids: CASSLMGQQETQYF. In DNA, the CDR3 is TGTGCCAGCAGCTTAATGGGACAGCAAGAGACCCAGTACTTC. The rearrangement joins TRBV7-3 to TRBJ2-5; 7 nucleotides agree with TRBD1. There are 14 residues in the CDR3. From germline, CDR1 is SGHTA and CDR2 FQGTGA. V shed 1 base, J shed 2 bases, and the junction held 1 base outside the gene matches.